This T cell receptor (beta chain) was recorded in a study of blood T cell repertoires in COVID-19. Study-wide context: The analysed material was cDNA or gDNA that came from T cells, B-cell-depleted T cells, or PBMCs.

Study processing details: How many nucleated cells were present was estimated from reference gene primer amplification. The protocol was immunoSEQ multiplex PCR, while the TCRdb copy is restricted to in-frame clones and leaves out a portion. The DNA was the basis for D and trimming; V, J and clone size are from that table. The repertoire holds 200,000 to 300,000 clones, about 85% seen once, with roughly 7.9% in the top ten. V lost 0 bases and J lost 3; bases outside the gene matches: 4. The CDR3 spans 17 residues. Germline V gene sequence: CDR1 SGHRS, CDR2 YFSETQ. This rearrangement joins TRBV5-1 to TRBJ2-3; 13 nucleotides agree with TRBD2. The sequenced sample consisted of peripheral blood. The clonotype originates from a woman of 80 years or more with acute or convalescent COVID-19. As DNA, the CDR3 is TGCGCCAGCAGCTTGGGGACTAGCGGGAGTGGAACAGATACGCAGTATTTT. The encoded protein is CASSLGTSGSGTDTQYF.